This is a list of T cell receptor beta chains from one sample in a study of beta chain features in type 1 diabetes. Using immunoSEQ multiplex PCR, the repertoire was profiled, and TCRdb retains in-frame clones only, with some absent. The table records hundreds of thousands of clones, about 14% of them present only once. The sequencing sample was made of naive CD4+ T cells from blood. All receptors derive from a man between 18 and 29 years old with type 1 diabetes. Both conserved end residues are part of each CDR3. A D gene is named only where the DNA matches it firmly. Clone size appears in some rows only: once, few, many, or a class for an expanded clone.

size | J | V | D | CDR3 | DNA
few | TRBJ1-1 | TRBV7-9 | . | CASSLGETPGNRDGTEAFF | TGTGCCAGCAGCTTAGGCGAGACTCCAGGAAACAGGGATGGCACTGAAGCTTTCTTT
few | TRBJ2-1 | TRBV5-1 | . | CASSLARASYNEQFF | TGCGCCAGCAGCTTGGCCAGGGCCTCCTACAATGAGCAGTTCTTC
. | TRBJ1-1 | TRBV28 | . | CASSLRGSANTEAFF | TGTGCCAGCAGTTTGCGGGGCAGCGCGAACACTGAAGCTTTCTTT
few | TRBJ2-3 | TRBV2 | . | CASSRDSNTQYF | TGTGCCAGCAGTAGGGACTCGAATACGCAGTATTTT
few | TRBJ2-6 | TRBV27 | . | CASSLPGRSGANVLTF | TGTGCCAGCAGTCTACCTGGGAGGTCTGGGGCCAACGTCCTGACTTTC
few | TRBJ2-1 | TRBV10-3 | . | CAISARTSYNEQFF | TGTGCCATCAGTGCCAGGACAAGCTACAATGAGCAGTTCTTC
. | TRBJ1-3 | TRBV5-1 | . | CASSLMQGGNTIYF | TGCGCCAGCAGCTTGATGCAGGGCGGAAACACCATATATTTT
few | TRBJ1-2 | TRBV5-4 | . | CASSEGTKEMYTF | TGTGCCAGCAGCGAGGGGACTAAAGAGATGTACACCTTC
few | TRBJ1-4 | TRBV5-4 | . | CASSRGNSPREKLFF | TGTGCCAGCAGCCGGGGAAATTCTCCCAGAGAAAAACTGTTTTTT
. | TRBJ2-7 | TRBV5-4 | TRBD1 | CASSYRPGQASYEQYF | TGTGCCAGCAGTTATCGACCGGGACAGGCCTCCTACGAGCAGTACTTC
. | TRBJ2-5 | TRBV14 | . | CASAVSLQETQYF | TGTGCCAGCGCAGTTAGCCTTCAAGAGACCCAGTACTTC
few | TRBJ1-6 | TRBV5-4 | . | CASSPGNSPLHF | TGTGCCAGCAGCCCAGGGAATTCACCCCTCCACTTT
. | TRBJ1-4 | TRBV25-1 | TRBD1 | CASKTGNEKLFF | TGTGCCAGCAAGACAGGGAATGAAAAACTGTTTTTT
. | TRBJ2-1 | TRBV6-4 | TRBD2 | CASSEAGGPRNEQFF | TGTGCCAGCAGTGAAGCGGGAGGGCCGAGGAATGAGCAGTTCTTC
. | TRBJ2-5 | TRBV4-1 | . | CASSQEARTVTYQETQYF | TGCGCCAGCAGCCAAGAAGCCCGGACAGTTACGTACCAAGAGACCCAGTACTTC
. | TRBJ1-2 | TRBV4-1 | . | CASSQGGGIGYTF | TGCGCCAGCAGCCAAGGAGGGGGGATTGGCTACACCTTC
. | TRBJ1-1 | TRBV30 | . | CAWAAMNTEAFF | TGTGCCTGGGCAGCGATGAACACTGAAGCTTTCTTT
few | TRBJ2-7 | TRBV18 | . | CASSPPATYEQYF | TGTGCCAGCTCACCCCCCGCCACCTACGAGCAGTACTTC
few | TRBJ2-2 | TRBV27 | . | CASRTGGGTGELFF | TGTGCCAGCCGAACCGGGGGCGGCACCGGGGAGCTGTTTTTT
few | TRBJ2-5 | TRBV4-1 | . | CASSQRWDTQETQYF | TGCGCCAGCAGCCAGAGGTGGGACACCCAAGAGACCCAGTACTTC
. | TRBJ2-1 | TRBV19 | . | CASDQGRGNEQFF | TGTGCCAGTGATCAGGGGAGAGGCAATGAGCAGTTCTTC
. | TRBJ2-3 | TRBV14 | TRBD2 | CASSLAGVTDTQYF | TGTGCCAGCAGTCTAGCGGGAGTCACAGATACGCAGTATTTT
. | TRBJ1-1 | TRBV4-2 | . | CASSQAEPGNTEAFF | TGTGCCAGCAGCCAAGCCGAGCCGGGGAACACTGAAGCTTTCTTT
few | TRBJ2-1 | TRBV27 | TRBD2 | CASLSPGLAGGYNEQFF | TGTGCCAGCCTGAGCCCGGGACTAGCGGGAGGCTACAATGAGCAGTTCTTC